This record looks at one TCR beta chain sequence and its context. The V gene lost 8 bases and the J gene lost 4 bases, with 11 bases spanning the gap. CDR1 is MNHEY and CDR2 is SMNVEV in the germline V gene (reference sequence). The CDR3 has 12 residues. This sample is drawn from a study of CD8 T cells in Susac syndrome. Random hexamers served to reverse transcribe about 0.5 to 1 ug RNA. TCRdb redid the calling of the immunoSEQ multiplex PCR reads with MiXCR, one entry per CDR3 protein. The sample has some 160,000 distinct CDR3 sequences, about 95% seen once. The receptor's source is a human donor with multiple sclerosis. The sample comprised CD8+ T cells from PBMCs. The J gene is TRBJ1-1, the V gene TRBV27, with D perhaps TRBD1 (6 bases). The CDR3 coding sequence is TGTGCCAGCGGTAGACAGGTCACTGAAGCTTTCTTT. Amino acid sequence: CASGRQVTEAFF.